This TCR beta chain derives from a study of glioma-infiltrating T cells. Overall study results and limits: Gliomas, especially low-grade, showed above-expected tissue-blood divergence; non-neoplastic patients showed below. CDR3 overlap between tissue and blood was very small.

Notes on this clonotype: The antigen is unknown. A read error may account for a junction end that differs from germline.

Amplification of TCR alpha and beta CDR3 regions from RNA used iRepertoire nested multiplex PCR. For one-step reverse transcription and amplification, about 85-400 ng of tissue mRNA or PBMC total RNA was used. TCRdb reprocessed the multiplex PCR reads with MiXCR, giving one entry per CDR3 protein. The sample lists approximately 140,000 distinct CDR3 sequences, under 30% seen once, with over 25% in the top ten. The CDR3 covers 13 residues. Germline lookup yields CDR1 SGHTA and CDR2 FQGTGA. The TCR originated in a human donor with low-grade glioma or glioblastoma, undergoing nonglioma brain surgery, or in good health (not recorded which). The source material was glioma tissue, nonneoplastic brain tissue, or PBMCs (not recorded which). The V call is TRBV7-3, the J call TRBJ1-1, with D possibly matching TRBD1 (5 bases). The CDR3 region is CASSAGPNTGAFF. The CDR3 bases are TGTGCCAGCAGCGCGGGGCCGAACACTGGAGCTTTCTTT.